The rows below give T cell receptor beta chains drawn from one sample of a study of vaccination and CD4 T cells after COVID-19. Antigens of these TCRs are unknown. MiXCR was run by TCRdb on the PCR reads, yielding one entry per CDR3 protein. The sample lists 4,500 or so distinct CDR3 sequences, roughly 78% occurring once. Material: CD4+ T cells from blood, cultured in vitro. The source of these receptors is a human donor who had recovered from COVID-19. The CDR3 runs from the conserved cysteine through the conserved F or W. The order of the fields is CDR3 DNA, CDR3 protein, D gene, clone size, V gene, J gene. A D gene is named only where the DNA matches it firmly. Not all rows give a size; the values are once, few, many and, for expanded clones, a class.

cdr3_nt: TGTGCCAGCAGTCCAGTATGGGTGGGGGCCGGCACAGATACGCAGTATTTT; cdr3_aa: CASSPVWVGAGTDTQYF; d_call: NA; clone_size: NA; v_call: TRBV6-1; j_call: TRBJ2-3
cdr3_nt: TGTGCCAGCAGCTTAACTGGGGGTGCGAACACCGGGGAGCTGTTTTTT; cdr3_aa: CASSLTGGANTGELFF; d_call: NA; clone_size: NA; v_call: TRBV7-3; j_call: TRBJ2-2
cdr3_nt: TGTGCCAGCAGTACGACTGCTATTGAAGCTTTCTTT; cdr3_aa: CASSTTAIEAFF; d_call: NA; clone_size: once; v_call: TRBV28; j_call: TRBJ1-1
cdr3_nt: TGTGCCAGCAGCCAAGATGGGGGCGGCGGGGGCAGAGATACGCAGTATTTT; cdr3_aa: CASSQDGGGGGRDTQYF; d_call: NA; clone_size: NA; v_call: TRBV4-2; j_call: TRBJ2-3
cdr3_nt: TGTGCCAGCAGTTACTCCTCGACACTCGCCTCCTATAATTCACCCCTCCACTTT; cdr3_aa: CASSYSSTLASYNSPLHF; d_call: NA; clone_size: NA; v_call: TRBV6-5; j_call: TRBJ1-6
cdr3_nt: TGTGCCAGCAGCTTAGGGTCCGGGAGCGACATTCAGTACTTC; cdr3_aa: CASSLGSGSDIQYF; d_call: NA; clone_size: NA; v_call: TRBV7-2; j_call: TRBJ2-4
cdr3_nt: TGTGCCAGCAGGTCCCAAGAAATCACCGGGGAGCTGTTTTTT; cdr3_aa: CASRSQEITGELFF; d_call: NA; clone_size: NA; v_call: TRBV7-2; j_call: TRBJ2-2
cdr3_nt: TGTGCCAGCACGAGGGGAACTAACTATGGCTACACCTTC; cdr3_aa: CASTRGTNYGYTF; d_call: NA; clone_size: NA; v_call: TRBV5-4; j_call: TRBJ1-2
cdr3_nt: TGTGCCAGCAGGATGAGCCAGCCCCAGCATTTT; cdr3_aa: CASRMSQPQHF; d_call: NA; clone_size: NA; v_call: TRBV2; j_call: TRBJ1-5
cdr3_nt: TGTGCCAGTAGCTACATCAAGGGTTCTGGAAACACCATATATTTT; cdr3_aa: CASSYIKGSGNTIYF; d_call: NA; clone_size: few; v_call: TRBV19; j_call: TRBJ1-3
cdr3_nt: TGTGCCAGCAGCTCCCCCCACCCAGGGCCTGGGATTTACGAGCAGTACTTC; cdr3_aa: CASSSPHPGPGIYEQYF; d_call: NA; clone_size: NA; v_call: TRBV7-2; j_call: TRBJ2-7
cdr3_nt: TGTGCCAGTAGTAGGGACAGCTCTGGGGCCAACGTCCTGACTTTC; cdr3_aa: CASSRDSSGANVLTF; d_call: TRBD1; clone_size: few; v_call: TRBV19; j_call: TRBJ2-6
cdr3_nt: TGCGCCAGCAGCCCCGGGTCCTATGGCTACACCTTC; cdr3_aa: CASSPGSYGYTF; d_call: NA; clone_size: NA; v_call: TRBV5-1; j_call: TRBJ1-2